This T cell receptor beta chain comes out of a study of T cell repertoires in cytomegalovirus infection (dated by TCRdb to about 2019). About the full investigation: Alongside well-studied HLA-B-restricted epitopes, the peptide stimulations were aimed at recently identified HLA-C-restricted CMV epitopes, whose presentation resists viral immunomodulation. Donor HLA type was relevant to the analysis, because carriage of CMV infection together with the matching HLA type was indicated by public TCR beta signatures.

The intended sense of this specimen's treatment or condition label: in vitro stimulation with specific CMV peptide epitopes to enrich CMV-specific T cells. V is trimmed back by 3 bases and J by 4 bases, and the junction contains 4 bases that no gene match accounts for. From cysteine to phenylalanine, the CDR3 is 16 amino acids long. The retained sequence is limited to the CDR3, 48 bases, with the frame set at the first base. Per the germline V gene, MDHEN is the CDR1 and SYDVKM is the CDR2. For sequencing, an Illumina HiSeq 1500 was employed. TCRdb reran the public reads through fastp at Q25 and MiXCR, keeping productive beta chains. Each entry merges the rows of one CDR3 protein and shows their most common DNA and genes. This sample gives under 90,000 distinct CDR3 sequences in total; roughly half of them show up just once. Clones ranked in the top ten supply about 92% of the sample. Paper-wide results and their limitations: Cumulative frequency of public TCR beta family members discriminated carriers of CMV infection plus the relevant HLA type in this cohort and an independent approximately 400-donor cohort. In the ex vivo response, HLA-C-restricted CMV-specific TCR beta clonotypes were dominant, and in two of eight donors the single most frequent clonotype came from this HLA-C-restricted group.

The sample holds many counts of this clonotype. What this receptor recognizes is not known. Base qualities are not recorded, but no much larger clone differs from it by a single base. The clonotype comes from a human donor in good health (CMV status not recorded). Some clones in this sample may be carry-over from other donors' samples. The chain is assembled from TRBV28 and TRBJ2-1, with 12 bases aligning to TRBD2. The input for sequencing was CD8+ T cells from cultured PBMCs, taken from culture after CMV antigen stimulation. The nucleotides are TGTGCCAGCAGTTTTAACCTAGCGGGGGGGTACAATGAGCAGTTCTTC. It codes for CASSFNLAGGYNEQFF.